The present TCR beta chain was sequenced within a study of blood T cell repertoires in COVID-19. From germline, CDR1 is SGHRS and CDR2 YFSETQ. CDR3 length: 16 residues. The V gene lost 3 bases and the J gene lost 0 bases, with 16 bases spanning the gap. Profiled with immunoSEQ multiplex PCR; TCRdb holds only in-frame clones, not every one. The sample carries 90,000 to 120,000 clones, about 91% recorded once. The clonotype was recovered from a man aged 45-65 years with active or convalescent COVID-19. The chain is built from TRBV5-1 and TRBJ2-7; D perhaps matches TRBD1 (7 bases). Input material: peripheral blood. The CDR3: CASSSEGGQFSYEQYF. CDR3 DNA: TGCGCCAGCAGCTCGGAGGGGGGACAGTTCTCCTACGAGCAGTACTTC.